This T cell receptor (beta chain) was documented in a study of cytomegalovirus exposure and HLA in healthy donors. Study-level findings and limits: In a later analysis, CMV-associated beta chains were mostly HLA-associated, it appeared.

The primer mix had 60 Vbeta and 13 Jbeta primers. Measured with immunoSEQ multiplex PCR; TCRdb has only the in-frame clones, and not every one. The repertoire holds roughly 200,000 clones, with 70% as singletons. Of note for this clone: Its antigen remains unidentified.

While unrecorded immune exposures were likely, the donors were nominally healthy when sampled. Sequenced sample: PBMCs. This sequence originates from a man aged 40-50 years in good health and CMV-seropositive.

The CDR3 nucleotides read TGTGCCAGCAGCTTAGACGGCGGATTTATCGACAATGAGCAGTTCTTC. Its protein product is CASSLDGGFIDNEQFF. The chain recombines TRBV11-2 with TRBJ2-1, with no clear D. Deletions cut 0 bases from V and 5 bases from J, with 14 bases between. The germline CDR1 and CDR2 sequences are SGHAT and FQNNGV. This CDR3 region has 16 residues.